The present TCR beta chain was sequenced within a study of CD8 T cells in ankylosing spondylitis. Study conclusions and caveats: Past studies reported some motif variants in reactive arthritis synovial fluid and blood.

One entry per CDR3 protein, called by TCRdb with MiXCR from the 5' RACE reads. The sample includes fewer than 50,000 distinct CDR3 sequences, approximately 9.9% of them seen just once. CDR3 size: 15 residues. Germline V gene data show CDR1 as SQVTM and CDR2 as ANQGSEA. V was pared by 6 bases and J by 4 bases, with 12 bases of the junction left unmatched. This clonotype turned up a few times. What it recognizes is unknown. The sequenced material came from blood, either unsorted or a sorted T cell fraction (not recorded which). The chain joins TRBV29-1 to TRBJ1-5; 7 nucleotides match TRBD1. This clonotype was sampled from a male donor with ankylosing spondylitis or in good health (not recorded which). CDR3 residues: CSVSWPGQRNQPQHF. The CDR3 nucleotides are TGCAGCGTATCCTGGCCGGGACAGCGAAATCAGCCCCAGCATTTT.